The 6 T cell receptor beta chains listed next were all sequenced from one sample in a study of long-term antiretroviral therapy in people with HIV (dated by TCRdb to between 2021 and 2024). The immunoSEQ hsTCRB v3.0 assay was used at survey level resolution for TRB variable region sequencing. TCRdb mirrors the immuneACCESS table, restricted to in-frame sequences. Some clones are absent from its copies; in checked studies, under half trace to an unresolved V gene, and the reason for the others is unknown. This sample lists 25,000 to 35,000 clones; 60% to 85% were detected once. The ten top clones hold roughly 8.2% of the sample. Sequencing used unsorted PBMCs, obtained 3.1 years after starting antiretroviral therapy. The source of these receptors is a woman in her fifties or sixties with HIV.

On this clone itself: An end of the junction does not agree with germline; a read error may underlie this. This rearrangement joins TRBV7-9 to TRBJ2-3; the D gene is possibly TRBD1 (6 bases). This CDR3 is built from 13 residues. CDR1 is SEHNR and CDR2 is FQNEAQ in the germline V gene (reference sequence). The CDR3 reads CASSLGHLVGFGF. CDR3 DNA sequence: TGTGCCAGCAGCTTGGGACATCTCGTCGGTTTTGGGTTT.

The V gene is TRBV18, the J gene TRBJ2-7; the match to TRBD1 covers 7 bases. V was pared by 0 bases and J by 1 base, with 0 bases of the junction left unmatched. Germline lookup yields CDR1 KGHSH and CDR2 LQKENI. This CDR3 has 14 residues. This CDR3 is CASSPPDRSYEQYF. The CDR3 DNA is TGTGCCAGCTCACCACCGGACAGGTCCTACGAGCAGTACTTC.

This clone showed up just once. The V call is TRBV6-5, the J call TRBJ1-4, with a possible D match to TRBD1 (5 bases). Germline V gives CDR1 MNHEY, CDR2 SVGAGI. V lost 2 bases, J lost 5 bases, and 9 bases lay in between. This CDR3 comprises 14 residues. This CDR3 is CASSYGGKNEKLFF. The CDR3 DNA reads as TGTGCCAGCAGTTACGGGGGGAAGAATGAAAAACTGTTTTTT.

The CDR3 loop reads CASRSGIGLFF. DNA of the CDR3: TGTGCCAGCAGATCAGGAATAGGTCTGTTTTTT. The chain joins TRBV2 to TRBJ1-4; D is unclear. The V end lost 6 bases, the J end lost 14 bases, and 13 bases lay between the germline ends. The CDR3 spans 11 residues. CDR1 is SNHLY, CDR2 FYNNEI, per germline.

V gene TRBV6-5 combines with J gene TRBJ1-4, with D maybe TRBD1 (5 bases). This CDR3 has 16 amino acids. Trimming left V 2 bases short and J 5 bases short, with 15 bases between. Germline V lookup: CDR1 MNHEY, CDR2 SVGAGI. The CDR3 bases are TGTGCCAGCAGTTACAGGGGAGTATCGGGGAATGAAAAACTGTTTTTT. It is translated as CASSYRGVSGNEKLFF.

The chain employs TRBV30 and TRBJ2-3; a weak D match, TRBD2 (7 bases). CDR3 length: 15 amino acids. CDR1 and CDR2 from the germline V gene are GTSNPN and SVGIG (reference sequence). V was cut by 5 bases and J by 3 bases, with 18 bases left in between. The chain's CDR3 is CAWANGGPGTDTQYF. CDR3 nucleotide sequence: TGTGCCTGGGCTAACGGGGGGCCCGGGACAGATACGCAGTATTTT.